The 31 T cell receptor beta chains listed next were all sequenced from one sample in a study of cytomegalovirus exposure and HLA in healthy donors. 60 Vbeta and 13 Jbeta primers were used in PCR. Sequenced by immunoSEQ multiplex PCR; TCRdb stores in-frame clones only, minus some. Altogether some 150,000 clones are present, about 79% being singletons, with the ten largest covering 5% to 7%. Sequencing was done on a sample of PBMCs. The receptors originated from a man aged 40-49 years in good health and CMV-seropositive.

In regard to this clone: Other DNA variants within this sample encode the same CDR3. The gene calls are TRBV18 and TRBJ2-7; D uncertain. The germline V gene has CDR1 KGHSH and CDR2 LQKENI. Trimming removed 2 bases at V and 5 bases at J, with 7 bases between. This CDR3 is 12 amino acids long. The CDR3 loop is CASSPSGDEQYF. The CDR3 DNA follows: TGTGCCAGCTCACCATCTGGAGACGAGCAGTACTTC.

This rearrangement joins TRBV7-6 to TRBJ2-1, with 7 bases matching TRBD2. There are 15 residues in the CDR3. V shed 5 bases and J 4 bases; nucleotides not matched to a gene: 8. Germline loops: CDR1 SGHVS, CDR2 FNYEAQ. The CDR3 sequence: CASSRGLAEYNEQFF. The CDR3 DNA reads as TGTGCCAGCAGCCGAGGCCTAGCGGAATACAATGAGCAGTTCTTC.

This chain uses TRBV2 with TRBJ1-2; possibly TRBD1 for D (5 bases). Germline-derived CDR1 and CDR2 are SNHLY and FYNNEI. The germline V and J ends were trimmed by 2 bases and 5 bases, with 12 bases remaining between them. The CDR3 is made up of 14 amino acids. CDR3 nucleotide sequence: TGTGCCAGCAGTGAACAGGCAGGGAGGTATGGCTACACCTTC. This gives the protein CASSEQAGRYGYTF.

In its sample, this clone was seen a few times. The rearrangement uses TRBV2 and TRBJ2-1; TRBD2 agrees at 10 bases. The CDR3 consists of 16 residues. J lost 9 bases, V lost 3 bases, and 11 bases had no gene match. CDR1 SNHLY and CDR2 FYNNEI come from the germline V gene. This CDR3 reads CASSDPLAGVDVEQFF. DNA of the CDR3: TGTGCCAGCAGTGACCCTCTAGCGGGAGTCGATGTTGAGCAGTTCTTC.

The genes are TRBV7-8 and TRBJ1-1, with D perhaps TRBD1 (5 bases). Per germline, CDR1 SGHVS and CDR2 FQNEAQ. This CDR3 spans 12 amino acids. Trimming took 5 bases from V and 10 from J, leaving 14 bases between them. Here the CDR3 reads CASSQNLGGAFF. The CDR3 coding sequence is TGTGCCAGCAGCCAAAACTTGGGGGGAGCTTTCTTT.

The chain couples TRBV5-8 to TRBJ2-2; possibly TRBD1 for D (5 bases). Germline V gene sequence: CDR1 SGHTS, CDR2 YDEGEE. V was cut by 2 bases and J by 4 bases, with 15 bases left in between. This CDR3 has 16 amino acids. The CDR3 protein is CASSFQGSTVTGELFF. The CDR3 DNA follows: TGTGCCAGCAGCTTTCAGGGTTCGACAGTCACCGGGGAGCTGTTTTTT.

A few counts support this clone. CDR3 DNA sequence: TGTGCCAGTAGTATAATTGGGAGCGACACCGGGGAGCTGTTTTTT. Its protein product is CASSIIGSDTGELFF. J is TRBJ2-2 and V is TRBV19, with D maybe TRBD2 (5 bases). The CDR3 covers 15 residues. Trimming stripped 2 bases from V and 3 bases from J, with 10 bases between. CDR1 LNHDA and CDR2 SQIVND come from the germline V gene (reference sequence).

The V and J genes are TRBV6-5 and TRBJ2-1; 9 bases map to TRBD2. J lost 12 bases, V lost 0 bases, and 6 bases had no gene match. CDR3 size: 14 residues. The germline V gene has CDR1 MNHEY and CDR2 SVGAGI. CDR3: CASSYSPLTSGQFF. CDR3 sequence (DNA): TGTGCCAGCAGTTACTCCCCTCTGACTAGCGGGCAGTTCTTC.

This chain uses TRBV2 with TRBJ1-5, with D hard to call. Germline values: CDR1 SNHLY, CDR2 FYNNEI. The CDR3 is 14 residues long. The V end was cut by 4 bases, the J end by 4 bases, with 11 bases between. CDR3 DNA sequence: TGTGCCAGCAGTGTGTCAGTGAGGAATCAGCCCCAGCATTTT. The encoded protein is CASSVSVRNQPQHF. The variable domain in full, with the rest retrieved from reference TRBV2 and TRBJ1-5, is EPEVTQTPSHQVTQMGQEVILRCVPISNHLYFYWYRQILGQKVEFLVSFYNNEISEKSEIFDDQFSVERPDGSNFTLKIRSTKLEDSAMYFCASSVSVRNQPQHFGDGTRLSIL.

The V and J genes are TRBV27 and TRBJ2-3; 10 bases align to TRBD2. The CDR3 covers 16 residues. Germline CDR1 and CDR2: MNHEY and SMNVEV (reference sequence). J lost 4 bases, V lost 1 base, and 5 bases had no gene match. CDR3 sequence: CASSLYPSGSADTQYF. The CDR3 DNA sequence: TGTGCCAGCAGTTTATATCCTAGCGGGAGTGCAGATACGCAGTATTTT.

This clone was detected once. The CDR3 region has the DNA TGTGCCAGCAGTGACTCGGGGTATAATTCACCCCTCCACTTT. It translates to CASSDSGYNSPLHF. The chain employs TRBV5-4 and TRBJ1-6, with D hard to call. Germline CDR1 is SGHNT and CDR2 is YYREEE (reference sequence). This CDR3 is built from 14 residues. Deletions cut 5 bases from V and 4 bases from J, with 10 bases between.

The rearrangement links TRBV4-1 to TRBJ2-5; 8 nucleotides match TRBD2. The CDR3 is made up of 15 amino acids. The germline CDR1 and CDR2 sequences are MGHRA and YSYEKL. V lost 5 bases and J lost 5; bases outside the gene matches: 10. The CDR3 loop reads CASSTGTGGAETQYF. The CDR3 DNA reads as TGCGCCAGCAGCACCGGGACGGGAGGGGCGGAGACCCAGTACTTC.

The genes are TRBV10-3 and TRBJ2-5, with a weak D call TRBD1 (5 bases). The CDR3 has 16 amino acids. Trimming removed 4 bases from V and 0 bases from J, with 15 bases in between. The germline V gene encodes CDR1 ENHRY and CDR2 SYGVKD. CDR3 sequence reads: CAISGDGDSHQETQYF. In nucleotides, the CDR3 is TGTGCCATCAGTGGAGATGGTGACAGCCACCAAGAGACCCAGTACTTC.

The chain has TRBV7-2 and TRBJ2-1; possibly TRBD1 for D (5 bases). Germline V lookup: CDR1 SGHTA, CDR2 FQGNSA. With 1 base removed from V and 12 bases from J, the gap between germline ends came to 10 bases. This CDR3 region has 12 residues. This CDR3 is CASSLEGAAQFF. The CDR3 DNA sequence: TGTGCCAGCAGCTTAGAAGGGGCCGCGCAGTTCTTC.

V and J are TRBV6-1 and TRBJ2-5; 7 positions match TRBD1. Germline CDR1 MNHNS, CDR2 SASEGT. The CDR3 totals 13 residues. Losses at the gene ends were 6 bases for V and 2 bases for J; bases not matched to a gene: 3. In DNA form, the CDR3 reads TGTGCCAGCAGCTGGGGACAGCAAGAGACCCAGTACTTC. Translating gives CASSWGQQETQYF.

Concerning this clone: The identical CDR3 is also encoded by other nucleotide sequences in the sample. This rearrangement joins TRBV18 to TRBJ2-5; no firm D call. The CDR3 has 13 amino acids. Germline V lookup: CDR1 KGHSH, CDR2 LQKENI. Trimming removed 3 bases from V and 4 bases from J, with 9 bases in between. CDR3 in DNA: TGTGCCAGCTCACCGCCATCGGTAGAGACCCAGTACTTC. The encoded protein is CASSPPSVETQYF.

There are a few counts of this clone. The V gene is TRBV18, the J gene TRBJ2-1; the D gene is possibly TRBD2 (5 bases). This CDR3 has 16 amino acids. The germline V gene has CDR1 KGHSH and CDR2 LQKENI. V lost 5 bases and J 2 bases, leaving 16 bases between the germline ends. This CDR3 is CASSAPQERTYNEQFF. The CDR3 nucleotides are TGTGCCAGCTCAGCCCCCCAGGAGCGGACCTACAATGAGCAGTTCTTC. Full variable domain (remainder filled in from reference TRBV18 and TRBJ2-1): NAGVMQNPRHLVRRRGQEARLRCSPMKGHSHVYWYRQLPEEGLKFMVYLQKENIIDESGMPKERFSAEFPKEGPSILRIQQVVRGDSAAYFCASSAPQERTYNEQFFGPGTRLTVL.

The rearrangement links TRBV21-1 to TRBJ1-2. TRBV21-1 is a pseudogene locus. This CDR3 is built from 18 residues. CDR3 nucleotide sequence: TGTGCCAGCAGCATACTATCGGTCCCAGACGGATGTAACTATGGCTACACCTTC. This translates into CASSILSVPDGCNYGYTF.

The chain links TRBV7-2 to TRBJ2-2; 8 nucleotides match TRBD2. The CDR3 length is 15 residues. V shed 2 bases, J shed 5 bases, and the junction held 4 bases outside the gene matches. Germline assignment: CDR1 SGHTA and CDR2 FQGNSA. CDR3 bases: TGTGCCAGCAGCTTAATACTAGCGGCAACCGGGGAGCTGTTTTTT. This translates into CASSLILAATGELFF.

The V call is TRBV30, the J call TRBJ1-2; D is unclear. Trimming shortened V by 0 bases and J by 3 bases, and 5 bases separated the two germline ends. The CDR3 runs to 12 residues. Germline values: CDR1 GTSNPN, CDR2 SVGIG (reference sequence). CDR3 DNA sequence: TGTGCCTGGAGTGTACTTGACTATGGCTACACCTTC. It encodes CAWSVLDYGYTF.

This chain links TRBV5-1 with TRBJ2-1; weak D call: TRBD2 (5 bases). The CDR3 has 12 amino acids. CDR1 SGHRS and CDR2 YFSETQ come from the germline V gene. V shed 0 bases and J shed 7 bases, with 5 bases lying between them. Written as DNA, the CDR3 is TGCGCCAGCAGCTTGGCGGGGAATGAGCAGTTCTTC. This encodes CASSLAGNEQFF.

Concerning this clone: This specimen includes other DNA sequences encoding the same CDR3. The J gene is TRBJ2-5, the V gene TRBV9, with 12 bases matching TRBD2. Trimming cost V 3 bases and J 5 bases; bases outside gene matches: 2. Germline V lookup: CDR1 SGDLS, CDR2 YYNGEE. This CDR3 spans 14 amino acids. CDR3 protein: CASSAGLAGETQYF. CDR3 DNA: TGTGCCAGCAGCGCGGGACTAGCGGGTGAGACCCAGTACTTC.

This clone was seen only once. The chain joins TRBV5-1 to TRBJ2-1; D call uncertain. Germline V gene data show CDR1 as SGHRS and CDR2 as YFSETQ. The CDR3 runs to 15 residues. V was shortened by 0 bases and J by 6 bases, with 13 bases between the two germline ends. The CDR3: CASSLGFRASNEQFF. The CDR3 coding sequence is TGCGCCAGCAGCTTGGGTTTTCGAGCAAGCAATGAGCAGTTCTTC.

This clone is a singleton in its sample. V is TRBV15 and J is TRBJ2-5; TRBD1 aligns across 7 bases. This CDR3 region has 15 residues. Germline CDR1 reads LNHNV; CDR2 reads YYDKDF (reference sequence). Trimming at V came to 1 base and at J to 3 bases, leaving 5 bases not matched to a gene. The CDR3 is CATSRAVGTEETQYF. CDR3 DNA: TGTGCCACCAGCAGAGCCGTCGGGACAGAAGAGACCCAGTACTTC.

As for this clone: An end of the junction differs from the germline gene, which may be a read error. The rearrangement uses TRBV7-9 and TRBJ1-2; 7 bases map to TRBD1. Germline CDR1 reads SEHNR; CDR2 reads FQNEAQ (reference sequence). The CDR3 extends over 13 amino acids. The CDR3 sequence is CSSSGQDAYGYTF. The DNA of the CDR3 is TGTTCCAGTTCCGGACAGGACGCCTATGGCTACACCTTC.

This sequence joins TRBV4-1 and TRBJ2-3; maybe TRBD2 (6 bases). Trimming stripped 5 bases from V and 2 bases from J, with 11 bases between. Germline lookup yields CDR1 MGHRA and CDR2 YSYEKL. The CDR3 is made up of 14 amino acids. The CDR3 DNA sequence: TGCGCCAGCAGCTGGGACTTCGCCACAGATACGCAGTATTTT. Translating gives CASSWDFATDTQYF.

V gene TRBV5-1 combines with J gene TRBJ2-7; tentatively, D is TRBD2 (5 bases). The CDR3 extends over 13 amino acids. Germline CDR1 SGHRS, CDR2 YFSETQ. V was clipped by 1 base and J by 3 bases, with 8 bases between them. CDR3 DNA: TGCGCCAGCAGCTTGACTAGTAGCTACGAGCAGTACTTC. Translated, it gives CASSLTSSYEQYF.

This chain joins TRBV11-2 and TRBJ2-2; D is undetermined. The CDR3 loop spans 12 amino acids. The germline gives CDR1 SGHAT, CDR2 FQNNGV. Trimming shortened V by 4 bases and J by 9 bases, and 9 bases separated the two germline ends. The CDR3 region is CASSSMSRELFF. CDR3 nucleotide sequence: TGTGCCAGCAGCTCAATGTCCAGGGAGCTGTTTTTT.

V gene TRBV18 combines with J gene TRBJ1-2; 7 bases align to TRBD1. Germline V CDR1 and CDR2: KGHSH, LQKENI. Unmatched junction bases numbered 12, after V lost 2 bases and J lost 3 bases. CDR3 length equals 17 residues. CDR3 nucleotides: TGTGCCAGCTCACCATCGTTAGGCAGGGGGATAGACTATGGCTACACCTTC. Translating gives CASSPSLGRGIDYGYTF. The full variable domain, completed using reference TRBV18 and TRBJ1-2, is NAGVMQNPRHLVRRRGQEARLRCSPMKGHSHVYWYRQLPEEGLKFMVYLQKENIIDESGMPKERFSAEFPKEGPSILRIQQVVRGDSAAYFCASSPSLGRGIDYGYTFGSGTRLTVV.

A few counts support this clone. V is TRBV10-1 and J is TRBJ1-1, with 8 bases aligning to TRBD1. V lost 7 bases and J lost 0; bases outside the gene matches: 10. The CDR3 extends over 16 amino acids. The germline CDR1 and CDR2 sequences are WNHNN and SYGVQD (reference sequence). This chain's CDR3 is CASIIRQGKLNTEAFF. CDR3 DNA sequence: TGCGCCAGCATTATTCGACAGGGGAAGCTGAACACTGAAGCTTTCTTT.

V and J are TRBV11-3 and TRBJ2-2; 10 bases align to TRBD1. The germline gives CDR1 SGHNT, CDR2 YENEEA. With V trimmed by 5 bases and J by 6 bases, 6 bases remained unmatched. The CDR3 sequence is 15 residues long. The CDR3 DNA reads as TGTGCCAGCAGCCCGGGACAGGGGCGACCCGGGGAGCTGTTTTTT. It codes for CASSPGQGRPGELFF.